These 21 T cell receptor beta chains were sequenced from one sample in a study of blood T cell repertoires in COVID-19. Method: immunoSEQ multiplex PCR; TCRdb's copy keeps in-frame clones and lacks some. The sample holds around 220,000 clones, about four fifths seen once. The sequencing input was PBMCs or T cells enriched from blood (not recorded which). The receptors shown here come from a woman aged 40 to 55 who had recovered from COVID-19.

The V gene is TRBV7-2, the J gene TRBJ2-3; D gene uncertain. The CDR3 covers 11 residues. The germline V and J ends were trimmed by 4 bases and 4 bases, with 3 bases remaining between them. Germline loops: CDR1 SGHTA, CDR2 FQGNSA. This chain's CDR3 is CASSSSDTQYF. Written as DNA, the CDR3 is TGTGCCAGCAGCTCCTCAGATACGCAGTATTTT. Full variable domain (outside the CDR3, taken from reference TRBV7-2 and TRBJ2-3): GAGVSQSPSNKVTEKGKDVELRCDPISGHTALYWYRQSLGQGLEFLIYFQGNSAPDKSGLPSDRFSAERTGGSVSTLTIQRTQQEDSAVYLCASSSSDTQYFGPGTRLTVL.

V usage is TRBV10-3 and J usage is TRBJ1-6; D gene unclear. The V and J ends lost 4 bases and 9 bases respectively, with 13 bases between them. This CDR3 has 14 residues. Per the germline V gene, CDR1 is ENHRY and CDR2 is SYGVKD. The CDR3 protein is CAISVRGNGSPLHF. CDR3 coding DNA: TGTGCCATCAGTGTTCGAGGGAATGGTTCACCCCTCCACTTT.

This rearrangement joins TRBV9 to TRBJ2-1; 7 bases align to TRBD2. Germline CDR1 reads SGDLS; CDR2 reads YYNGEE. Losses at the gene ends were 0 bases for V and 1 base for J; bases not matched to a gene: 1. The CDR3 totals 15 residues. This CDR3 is CASSVEAGSYNEQFF. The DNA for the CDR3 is TGTGCCAGCAGCGTAGAAGCGGGGTCCTACAATGAGCAGTTCTTC.

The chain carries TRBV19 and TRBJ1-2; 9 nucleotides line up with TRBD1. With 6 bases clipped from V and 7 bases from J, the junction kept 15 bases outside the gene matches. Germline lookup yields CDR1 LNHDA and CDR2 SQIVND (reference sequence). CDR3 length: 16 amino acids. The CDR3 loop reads CASRPGVDRGPLGYTF. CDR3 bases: TGTGCCAGTAGGCCGGGGGTGGACAGGGGCCCCCTTGGCTACACCTTC. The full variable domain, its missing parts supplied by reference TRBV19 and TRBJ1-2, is DGGITQSPKYLFRKEGQNVTLSCEQNLNHDAMYWYRQDPGQGLRLIYYSQIVNDFQKGDIAEGYSVSREKKESFPLTVTSAQKNPTAFYLCASRPGVDRGPLGYTFGSGTRLTVV.

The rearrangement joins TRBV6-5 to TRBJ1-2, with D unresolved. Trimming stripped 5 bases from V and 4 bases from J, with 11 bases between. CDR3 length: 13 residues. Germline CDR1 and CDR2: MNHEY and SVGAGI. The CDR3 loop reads CASSPHGSYGYTF. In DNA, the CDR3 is TGTGCCAGCAGTCCCCACGGGAGCTATGGCTACACCTTC.

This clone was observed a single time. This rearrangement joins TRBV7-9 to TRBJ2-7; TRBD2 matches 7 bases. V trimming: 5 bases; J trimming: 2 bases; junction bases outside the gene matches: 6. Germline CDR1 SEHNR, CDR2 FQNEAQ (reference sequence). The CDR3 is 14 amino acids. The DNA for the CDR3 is TGTGCCAGCAGCCCCCCGCGGGGGACCTACGAGCAGTACTTC. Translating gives CASSPPRGTYEQYF.

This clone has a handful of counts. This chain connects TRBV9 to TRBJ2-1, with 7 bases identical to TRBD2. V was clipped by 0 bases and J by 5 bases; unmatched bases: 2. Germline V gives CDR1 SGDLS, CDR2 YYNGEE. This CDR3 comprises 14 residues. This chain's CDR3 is CASSVDGTNNEQFF. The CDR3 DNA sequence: TGTGCCAGCAGCGTAGACGGGACTAACAATGAGCAGTTCTTC. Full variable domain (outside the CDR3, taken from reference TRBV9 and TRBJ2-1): DSGVTQTPKHLITATGQRVTLRCSPRSGDLSVYWYQQSLDQGLQFLIQYYNGEERAKGNILERFSAQQFPDLHSELNLSSLELGDSALYFCASSVDGTNNEQFFGPGTRLTVL.

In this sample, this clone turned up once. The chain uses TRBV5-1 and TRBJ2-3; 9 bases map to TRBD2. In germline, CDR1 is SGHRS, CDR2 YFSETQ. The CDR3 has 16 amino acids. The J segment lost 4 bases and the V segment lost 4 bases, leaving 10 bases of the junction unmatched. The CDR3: CASSPGAGGFADTQYF. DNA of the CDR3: TGCGCCAGCAGCCCCGGAGCGGGGGGTTTCGCAGATACGCAGTATTTT. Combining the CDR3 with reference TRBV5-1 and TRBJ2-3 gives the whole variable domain KAGVTQTPRYLIKTRGQQVTLSCSPISGHRSVSWYQQTPGQGLQFLFEYFSETQRNKGNFPGRFSGRQFSNSRSEMNVSTLELGDSALYLCASSPGAGGFADTQYFGPGTRLTVL.

The DNA of the CDR3 is TGTGCCAGTAGTTCGACCAGGTACGGTGAGCAGTTCTTC. This encodes CASSSTRYGEQFF. This sequence joins TRBV19 and TRBJ2-1; no clear D gene. The CDR3 is 13 residues long. Trimming cost V 5 bases and J 9 bases, with 14 bases left between them. The V gene's germline CDR1 is LNHDA and CDR2 SQIVND (reference sequence). Looking up the rest from reference TRBV19 and TRBJ2-1 gives the full variable domain: DGGITQSPKYLFRKEGQNVTLSCEQNLNHDAMYWYRQDPGQGLRLIYYSQIVNDFQKGDIAEGYSVSREKKESFPLTVTSAQKNPTAFYLCASSSTRYGEQFFGPGTRLTVL.

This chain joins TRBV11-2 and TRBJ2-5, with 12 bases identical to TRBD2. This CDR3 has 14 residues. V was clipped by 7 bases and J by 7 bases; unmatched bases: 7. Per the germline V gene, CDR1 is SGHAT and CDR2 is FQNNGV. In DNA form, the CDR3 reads TGTGCCAGCACCCCACTAGCGGGAGGTGGGACCCAGTACTTC. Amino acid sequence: CASTPLAGGGTQYF. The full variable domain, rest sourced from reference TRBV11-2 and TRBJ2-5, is EAGVAQSPRYKIIEKRQSVAFWCNPISGHATLYWYQQILGQGPKLLIQFQNNGVVDDSQLPKDRFSAERLKGVDSTLKIQPAKLEDSAVYLCASTPLAGGGTQYFGPGTRLLVL.

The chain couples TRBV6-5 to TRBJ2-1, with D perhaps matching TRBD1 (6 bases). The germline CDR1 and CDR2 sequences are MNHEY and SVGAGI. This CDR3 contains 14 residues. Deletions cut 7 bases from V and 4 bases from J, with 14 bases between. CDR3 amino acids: CASNGRGFYNEQFF. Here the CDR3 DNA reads TGTGCCAGCAACGGCAGGGGATTTTACAATGAGCAGTTCTTC.

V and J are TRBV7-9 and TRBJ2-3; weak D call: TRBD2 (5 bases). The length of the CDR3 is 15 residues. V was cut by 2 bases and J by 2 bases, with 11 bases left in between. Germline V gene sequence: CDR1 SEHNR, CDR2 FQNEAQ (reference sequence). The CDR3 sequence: CASSLFGEFTDTQYF. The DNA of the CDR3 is TGTGCCAGCAGCTTATTCGGGGAATTCACAGATACGCAGTATTTT.

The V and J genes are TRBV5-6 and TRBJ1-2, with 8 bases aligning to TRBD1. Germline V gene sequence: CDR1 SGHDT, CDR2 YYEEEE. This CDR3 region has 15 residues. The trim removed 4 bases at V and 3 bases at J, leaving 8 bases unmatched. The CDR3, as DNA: TGTGCCAGCAGCAAGGACAGGGTTTTGGACTATGGCTACACCTTC. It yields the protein CASSKDRVLDYGYTF.

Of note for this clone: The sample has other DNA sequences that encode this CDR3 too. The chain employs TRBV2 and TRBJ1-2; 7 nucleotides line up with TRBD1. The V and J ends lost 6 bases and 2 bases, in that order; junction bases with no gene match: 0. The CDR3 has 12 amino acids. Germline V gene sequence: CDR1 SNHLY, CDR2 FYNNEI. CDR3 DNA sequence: TGTGCCAGCAGAGGGGGCAACTATGGCTACACCTTC. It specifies CASRGGNYGYTF.

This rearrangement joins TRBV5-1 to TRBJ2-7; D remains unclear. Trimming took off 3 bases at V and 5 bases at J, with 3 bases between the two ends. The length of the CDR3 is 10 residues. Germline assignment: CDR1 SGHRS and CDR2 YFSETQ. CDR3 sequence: CASSYNEQYV. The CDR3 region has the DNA TGCGCCAGCAGCTATAACGAGCAGTACGTC.

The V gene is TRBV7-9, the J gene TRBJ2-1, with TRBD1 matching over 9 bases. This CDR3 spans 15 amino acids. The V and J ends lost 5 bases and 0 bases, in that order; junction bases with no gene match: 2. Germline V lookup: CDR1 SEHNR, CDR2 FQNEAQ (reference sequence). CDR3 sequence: CASSPGQGSYNEQFF. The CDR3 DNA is TGTGCCAGCAGCCCGGGACAGGGCTCCTACAATGAGCAGTTCTTC.

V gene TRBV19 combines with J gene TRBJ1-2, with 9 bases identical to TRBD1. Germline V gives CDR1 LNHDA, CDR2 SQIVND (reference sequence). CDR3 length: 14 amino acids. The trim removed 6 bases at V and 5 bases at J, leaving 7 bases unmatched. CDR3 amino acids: CASSDRGNTYGYTF. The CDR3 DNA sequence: TGTGCCAGTAGCGACAGGGGGAACACTTATGGCTACACCTTC. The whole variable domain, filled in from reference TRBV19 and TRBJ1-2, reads DGGITQSPKYLFRKEGQNVTLSCEQNLNHDAMYWYRQDPGQGLRLIYYSQIVNDFQKGDIAEGYSVSREKKESFPLTVTSAQKNPTAFYLCASSDRGNTYGYTFGSGTRLTVV.

The CDR3 sequence: CASSWTLTSEQFF. In nucleotides, the CDR3 is TGCGCCAGCAGCTGGACTTTAACCAGTGAGCAGTTCTTC. The rearrangement uses TRBV5-1 and TRBJ2-1; possibly TRBD2 for D (5 bases). The CDR3 is 13 amino acids. V lost 3 bases, J lost 9 bases, and 13 bases lay in between. Germline-derived CDR1 and CDR2 are SGHRS and YFSETQ.

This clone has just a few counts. CDR3: CASSSEWNTGELFF. The CDR3 nucleotides read TGCGCCAGCAGCTCGGAGTGGAACACCGGGGAGCTGTTTTTT. V and J are TRBV5-1 and TRBJ2-2; D not certain. The length of the CDR3 is 14 residues. Germline values: CDR1 SGHRS, CDR2 YFSETQ. With 3 bases removed from V and 1 base from J, the gap between germline ends came to 7 bases. Together with reference TRBV5-1 and TRBJ2-2, the CDR3 gives the full variable domain: KAGVTQTPRYLIKTRGQQVTLSCSPISGHRSVSWYQQTPGQGLQFLFEYFSETQRNKGNFPGRFSGRQFSNSRSEMNVSTLELGDSALYLCASSSEWNTGELFFGEGSRLTVL.

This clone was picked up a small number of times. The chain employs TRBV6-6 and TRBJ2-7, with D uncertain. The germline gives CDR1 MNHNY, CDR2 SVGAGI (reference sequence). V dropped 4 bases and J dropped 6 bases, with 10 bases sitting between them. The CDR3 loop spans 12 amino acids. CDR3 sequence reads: CASSFGLGEQYV. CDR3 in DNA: TGTGCCAGCAGTTTCGGGTTGGGCGAGCAGTACGTC.

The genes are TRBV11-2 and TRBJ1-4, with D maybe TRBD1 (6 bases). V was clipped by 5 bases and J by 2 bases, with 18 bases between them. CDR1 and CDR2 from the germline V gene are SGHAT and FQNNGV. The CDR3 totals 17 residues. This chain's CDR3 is CASSALRGGVTNEKLFF. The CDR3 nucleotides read TGTGCCAGCAGCGCTCTTAGGGGGGGCGTCACTAATGAAAAACTGTTTTTT.